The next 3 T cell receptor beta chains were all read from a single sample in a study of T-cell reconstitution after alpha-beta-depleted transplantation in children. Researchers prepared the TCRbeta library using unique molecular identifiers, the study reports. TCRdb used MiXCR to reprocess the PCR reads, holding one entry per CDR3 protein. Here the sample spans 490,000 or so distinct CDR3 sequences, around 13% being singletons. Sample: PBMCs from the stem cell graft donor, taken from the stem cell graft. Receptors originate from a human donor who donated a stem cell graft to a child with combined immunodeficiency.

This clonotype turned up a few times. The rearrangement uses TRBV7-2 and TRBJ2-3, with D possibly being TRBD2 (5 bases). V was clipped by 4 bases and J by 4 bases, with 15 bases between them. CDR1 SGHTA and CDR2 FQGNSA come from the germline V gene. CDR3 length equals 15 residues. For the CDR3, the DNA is TGTGCCAGCAGCTCGCGCTCGGACTTCTCAGATACGCAGTATTTT. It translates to CASSSRSDFSDTQYF.

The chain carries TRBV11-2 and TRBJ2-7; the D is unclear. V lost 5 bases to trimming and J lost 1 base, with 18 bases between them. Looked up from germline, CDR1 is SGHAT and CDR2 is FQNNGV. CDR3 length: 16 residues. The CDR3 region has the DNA TGTGCCAGCAGCCCACTACGACGAAGTGGGTCCTACGAGCAGTACTTC. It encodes CASSPLRRSGSYEQYF.

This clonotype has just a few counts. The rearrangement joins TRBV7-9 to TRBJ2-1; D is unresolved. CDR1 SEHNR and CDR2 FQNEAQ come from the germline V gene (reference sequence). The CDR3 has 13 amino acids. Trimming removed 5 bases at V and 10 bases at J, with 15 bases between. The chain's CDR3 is CASSPTKAGEQFF. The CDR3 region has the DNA TGTGCCAGCAGCCCAACGAAGGCCGGGGAGCAGTTCTTC.